These 16 T cell receptor beta chains were all obtained from the same sample, sequenced in a study of cytomegalovirus exposure and HLA in healthy donors. PCR was performed using 60 Vbeta and 13 Jbeta primers. Produced via immunoSEQ multiplex PCR; TCRdb's table is partial and in-frame only. The sample comprises 160,000 or so clones, more than 80% of which are singletons, and over 10% rests with the top ten. The sample taken for sequencing was PBMCs. These receptors were taken from a woman in her forties or fifties in good health and CMV-seronegative.

The rearrangement links TRBV28 to TRBJ2-3; TRBD2 aligns across 16 bases. Germline V gives CDR1 MDHEN, CDR2 SYDVKM. The J segment lost 4 bases and the V segment lost 2 bases, leaving 21 bases of the junction unmatched. The CDR3 loop spans 23 amino acids. The CDR3 is CASSLPRQGRGLAGGWRSDTQYF. CDR3 nucleotide sequence: TGTGCCAGCAGTTTACCACGACAGGGGAGGGGACTAGCGGGAGGGTGGAGGTCAGATACGCAGTATTTT.

The chain employs TRBV7-9 and TRBJ2-7; 9 bases are shared with TRBD1. Germline V gene lookup returns CDR1 SEHNR and CDR2 FQNEAQ (reference sequence). The CDR3 is 15 amino acids. V dropped 4 bases and J dropped 2; count of bases not matched to a gene: 6. The CDR3 loop is CASSSRTGATYEQYF. CDR3 DNA: TGTGCCAGCAGCTCAAGGACAGGGGCGACCTACGAGCAGTACTTC.

This clone came up once. This chain uses TRBV5-6 with TRBJ1-3; D perhaps matches TRBD1 (5 bases). In germline, CDR1 is SGHDT, CDR2 YYEEEE. The ends were cut back, 1 base at V and 6 bases at J, with 17 bases in the middle. The CDR3 length is 16 residues. The CDR3, as DNA: TGTGCCAGCAGCTTGTGGGGCAGGAAGATCGAAAACACCATATATTTT. It is translated as CASSLWGRKIENTIYF.

This chain's CDR3 is CSVEWQGVVDNEQFF. CDR3 coding DNA: TGCAGCGTTGAGTGGCAGGGGGTGGTCGACAATGAGCAGTTCTTC. The chain couples TRBV29-1 to TRBJ2-1; 7 bases fit TRBD1. CDR1 and CDR2 (germline): SQVTM, ANQGSEA. This CDR3 has 15 residues. The V and J ends lost 3 bases and 5 bases, in that order; junction bases with no gene match: 10.

The chain links TRBV5-1 to TRBJ2-1; D is perhaps TRBD2 (5 bases). In germline, CDR1 is SGHRS, CDR2 YFSETQ. Trimming shortened V by 2 bases and J by 2 bases, and 8 bases separated the two germline ends. The CDR3 contains 14 residues. The CDR3 DNA reads TGCGCCAGCAGCTTAGCCGGGACCTACAATGAGCAGTTCTTC. Its protein is CASSLAGTYNEQFF.

A single count supports this clone. The V gene is TRBV6-6, the J gene TRBJ2-7, with 7 bases identical to TRBD1. V lost 6 bases, J lost 2 bases, and 7 bases stayed unmatched. Germline CDR1 and CDR2: MNHNY and SVGAGI (reference sequence). The CDR3 contains 14 residues. The chain's CDR3 is CASSPGQPPYEQYF. DNA for the CDR3: TGTGCCAGCAGCCCGGGACAGCCGCCCTACGAGCAGTACTTC.

The chain couples TRBV18 to TRBJ2-3, with 7 positions matching TRBD2. J was trimmed by 4 bases and V by 0 bases; bases with no gene match: 4. This CDR3 is built from 15 residues. Per germline, CDR1 KGHSH and CDR2 LQKENI. CDR3 DNA sequence: TGTGCCAGCTCACCACCAGCGGGGAACGCAGATACGCAGTATTTT. Translated, it gives CASSPPAGNADTQYF.

The rearrangement links TRBV4-3 to TRBJ1-2, with 9 bases aligning to TRBD1. J gave up 0 bases and V 3 bases, and 2 bases lay outside the gene matches. The CDR3 has 15 amino acids. Germline V gives CDR1 LGHNA, CDR2 YSLEER. CDR3 DNA: TGCGCCAGCAGCCAGACAGGGGGAACTAACTATGGCTACACCTTC. The encoded protein is CASSQTGGTNYGYTF.

The V call is TRBV28, the J call TRBJ1-4, with 8 bases identical to TRBD1. This CDR3 has 15 amino acids. The trim removed 5 bases at V and 7 bases at J, leaving 9 bases unmatched. Germline assignment: CDR1 MDHEN and CDR2 SYDVKM. This CDR3 reads CASSPRQGLSEKLFF. Written as DNA, the CDR3 is TGTGCCAGCAGTCCCCGACAGGGGTTGAGTGAAAAACTGTTTTTT.

The chain recombines TRBV6-4 with TRBJ1-1; 7 bases match TRBD1. Germline loops: CDR1 MRHNA, CDR2 SNTAGT. J was trimmed by 3 bases and V by 6 bases; bases with no gene match: 7. The CDR3 is 14 residues long. In DNA, the CDR3 is TGTGCCAGCAGAAGCACAGGGGAGGACACTGAAGCTTTCTTT. It translates to CASRSTGEDTEAFF.

The chain carries TRBV11-2 and TRBJ2-3; TRBD1 might be the D (5 bases). Germline V gene sequence: CDR1 SGHAT, CDR2 FQNNGV. The ends were cut back, 2 bases at V and 0 bases at J, with 9 bases in the middle. This CDR3 comprises 15 residues. CDR3: CASSLQDISTDTQYF. As DNA, the CDR3 is TGTGCCAGCAGCTTACAGGACATAAGCACAGATACGCAGTATTTT.

The V and J genes are TRBV2 and TRBJ1-2; 7 nucleotides agree with TRBD1. Germline CDR1 reads SNHLY; CDR2 reads FYNNEI. CDR3 length: 14 residues. Germline trimming cut 4 bases from V and 2 bases from J; bases unmatched to any gene: 4. The CDR3 reads CASSGSGQNYGYTF. CDR3 sequence (DNA): TGTGCCAGCAGTGGTTCGGGACAGAACTATGGCTACACCTTC. The full variable domain, in which reference TRBV2 and TRBJ1-2 provide the parts outside the CDR3, is EPEVTQTPSHQVTQMGQEVILRCVPISNHLYFYWYRQILGQKVEFLVSFYNNEISEKSEIFDDQFSVERPDGSNFTLKIRSTKLEDSAMYFCASSGSGQNYGYTFGSGTRLTVV.

The chain uses TRBV6-1 and TRBJ2-1; 9 nucleotides agree with TRBD1. The V segment lost 2 bases and the J segment 6 bases; nucleotides outside the gene matches: 8. From germline, CDR1 is MNHNS and CDR2 SASEGT. This CDR3 comprises 16 residues. The DNA for the CDR3 is TGTGCCAGCAGTGAATTGACAGGGGGTTTTCGCAATGAGCAGTTCTTC. It specifies CASSELTGGFRNEQFF.

Only one count was recorded for this clone. This rearrangement joins TRBV9 to TRBJ2-1; TRBD2 agrees at 10 bases. The germline CDR1 and CDR2 sequences are SGDLS and YYNGEE. The ends lost 3 bases at V and 10 bases at J; junction bases unmatched: 10. The CDR3 loop spans 15 amino acids. CDR3 residues: CASSGASGSMDEQFF. For the CDR3, the DNA is TGTGCCAGCAGCGGGGCTAGCGGGAGTATGGACGAGCAGTTCTTC.

The rearrangement links TRBV5-5 to TRBJ1-1; D ambiguous. The V end lost 0 bases, the J end lost 1 base, and 7 bases lay between the germline ends. This CDR3 has 14 residues. The germline CDR1 and CDR2 sequences are SGHKS and YYEKEE (reference sequence). The CDR3 DNA sequence: TGTGCCAGCAGCTTGGGGGCCCGGAACACTGAAGCTTTCTTT. This encodes CASSLGARNTEAFF.

The chain combines TRBV2 with TRBJ2-7, with 7 positions matching TRBD2. Per the germline V gene, CDR1 is SNHLY and CDR2 is FYNNEI. This CDR3 spans 14 amino acids. V gave up 6 bases and J gave up 0 bases; unmatched junction bases: 5. The CDR3 nucleotides are TGTGCCAGCAGACTAGCGACGAGCTCCTACGAGCAGTACTTC. Amino acids: CASRLATSSYEQYF.